The rows below give T cell receptor beta chains drawn from one sample of a study of T-cell reconstitution after alpha-beta-depleted transplantation in children. Each CDR3 protein is one row after TCRdb ran MiXCR on the PCR reads. The table shows some 490,000 distinct CDR3 sequences, with around 12% occurring only once. The sample was PBMCs from the stem cell graft donor, taken from the stem cell graft. The receptors were gathered from a human donor who donated a stem cell graft to a child with combined immunodeficiency. The CDR3 runs from the conserved cysteine through the conserved F or W. A D gene is named only where the DNA matches it firmly. Rows may omit the clone size; those that give it use once, few, many or a size class.

TRBD2,TRBJ2-1,TRBV5-1,many,TGCGCCAGCAGACCGGGACTAGCGGGCGGTAATGAGCAGTTCTTC,CASRPGLAGGNEQFF
TRBD2,TRBJ2-7,TRBV11-2,few,TGTGCCAGCAGCTTACAACTTCTAGCGGCCGAGCAGTACTTC,CASSLQLLAAEQYF
NA,TRBJ1-3,TRBV6-6,NA,TGTGCCAGCAGTTACTTAGGGGGGGCCACCATATATTTT,CASSYLGGATIYF
NA,TRBJ1-5,TRBV9,few,TGTGCCAGCAGCCGGGACGGCCATCAGCCCCAGCATTTT,CASSRDGHQPQHF
NA,TRBJ1-6,TRBV7-9,NA,TGTGCCAGCAGCTCACCCGAGAATTCACCCCTCCACTTT,CASSSPENSPLHF
TRBD1,TRBJ1-1,TRBV29-1,NA,TGCAGCATAGGACAGGGGGAGGACACTGAAGCTTTCTTT,CSIGQGEDTEAFF
TRBD1,TRBJ2-1,TRBV24-1,NA,TGTGCCACCAGTGAAGGGGACAGGGGTTACAATGAGCAGTTCTTC,CATSEGDRGYNEQFF
NA,TRBJ2-1,TRBV3-1,few,TGTGCCAGCAGCCAGTCGGGCTACTACAATGAGCAGTTCTTC,CASSQSGYYNEQFF
NA,TRBJ2-1,TRBV9,NA,TGTGCCAGCAGCGTAGAGGGGGACAATGAGCAGTTCTTC,CASSVEGDNEQFF
NA,TRBJ2-1,TRBV12-3/TRBV12-4,NA,TGTGCCAGCAGTTACAGGGGAGGCGAGCAGTTCTTC,CASSYRGGEQFF
TRBD2,TRBJ2-1,TRBV12-3/TRBV12-4,few,TGTGCCAGCAGTCCCCCCGAGCGGGGCTCCTACAATGAGCAGTTCTTC,CASSPPERGSYNEQFF
NA,TRBJ1-3,TRBV12-3/TRBV12-4,NA,TGTGCCAGCAGTTTAGGGGGGGCTGGTGGAAACACCATATATTTT,CASSLGGAGGNTIYF
NA,TRBJ2-7,TRBV30,NA,TGTGCCTGGGGGGGCGACAGACTCTACGAGCAGTACTTC,CAWGGDRLYEQYF
NA,TRBJ2-2,TRBV6-5,few,TGTGCCAGCAGTTATGGCCCGACGAACACCGGGGAGCTGTTTTTT,CASSYGPTNTGELFF
NA,TRBJ2-7,TRBV30,NA,TGTGCCTGGGGGAGCTCCTACGAGCAGTACTTC,CAWGSSYEQYF
NA,TRBJ2-1,TRBV12-3/TRBV12-4,many,TGTGCCAGCAGTTTACCTCTCGGGGCTTACAATGAGCAGTTCTTC,CASSLPLGAYNEQFF
TRBD2,TRBJ2-1,TRBV15,NA,TGTGCCACCAGCGGAGAACTAGCGGGGGTCTACAATGAGCAGTTCTTC,CATSGELAGVYNEQFF
NA,TRBJ1-1,TRBV29-1,NA,TGCAGCGTTGAATCTGGCAGGGAAGCTTTCTTT,CSVESGREAFF
TRBD1,TRBJ1-1,TRBV5-1,many,TGCGCCAGCCTTGCGACAGGGGCATCAGTCAATGCTGAAGCTTTCTTT,CASLATGASVNAEAFF
NA,TRBJ2-7,TRBV5-1,many,TGCGCCAGCAGCTTGTTTCAGGACTACGAGCAGTACTTC,CASSLFQDYEQYF
NA,TRBJ1-1,TRBV11-2,NA,TGTGCCAGCAGCTTAGTCTTTGAAGCTTTCTTT,CASSLVFEAFF
NA,TRBJ1-3,TRBV10-3,NA,TGTGCCATCAGTGAAGGGATCCGAGAAAACACCATATATTTT,CAISEGIRENTIYF
NA,TRBJ2-3,TRBV28,many,TGTGCCAGCAGTTCGAACAGGTTTGGAGATACGCAGTATTTT,CASSSNRFGDTQYF
NA,TRBJ2-2,TRBV18,NA,TGTGCCAGCTCCCCCCAGGGGCAGAACACCGGGGAGCTGTTTTTT,CASSPQGQNTGELFF
NA,TRBJ2-5,TRBV29-1,NA,TGCAGCGTTGCCCCTAGGACCACACAAGAGACCCAGTACTTC,CSVAPRTTQETQYF
TRBD1,TRBJ1-1,TRBV12-3/TRBV12-4,NA,TGTGCCAGCAATGAGGGGGCGAGTACTGAAGCTTTCTTT,CASNEGASTEAFF
TRBD2,TRBJ2-5,TRBV6-2/TRBV6-3,few,TGTGCCAGCAGTTACTCGAATCTAGCGGAGGACCAAGAGACCCAGTACTTC,CASSYSNLAEDQETQYF
TRBD1,TRBJ1-2,TRBV2,NA,TGTGCCAGCAGGATCGACAGGGGGCGTAGGGGCTACACCTTC,CASRIDRGRRGYTF
TRBD1,TRBJ2-7,TRBV4-2,many,TGTGCCAGCAGCCAAGATTACAGGGGGGCCTACGAGCAGTACTTC,CASSQDYRGAYEQYF
NA,TRBJ2-7,TRBV9,many,TGTGCCAGCAGCATGAGGGTTTCCGACGAGCAGTACTTC,CASSMRVSDEQYF
NA,TRBJ1-1,TRBV29-1,many,TGCAGCGTTGAAGGGGACTACGATCGGTACCTGAACACTGAAGCTTTCTTT,CSVEGDYDRYLNTEAFF
TRBD2,TRBJ2-1,TRBV12-5,many,TGTGCTAGTGGTCCGCGGACTAGCGGGACCCTCTACAATGAGCAGTTCTTC,CASGPRTSGTLYNEQFF
NA,TRBJ2-1,TRBV7-2,NA,TGTGCCAGCAGCCCCACCCTAGTGAACAATGAGCAGTTCTTC,CASSPTLVNNEQFF
NA,TRBJ2-1,TRBV5-1,NA,TGCGCCAGCATTGGTCCCAACAATGAGCAGTTCTTC,CASIGPNNEQFF
NA,TRBJ2-1,TRBV11-1,few,TGTGCCAGCGGATCCACTAAGGACTTCTCCTACAATGAGCAGTTCTTC,CASGSTKDFSYNEQFF
NA,TRBJ2-7,TRBV20-1,NA,TGCAGTGCTAGAGACTCAGGACTTCCGAATTTCTACGAGCAGTACTTC,CSARDSGLPNFYEQYF
TRBD2,TRBJ2-7,TRBV7-6,NA,TGTGCCAGCAGCCAGCGGGGGACTAGCGTTCGCTACGAGCAGTACTTC,CASSQRGTSVRYEQYF
TRBD2,TRBJ2-1,TRBV4-1,many,TGCGCCAGCAGCCTCGGGACTAGCGGGAGAGGGCAGTTCTTC,CASSLGTSGRGQFF
TRBD1,TRBJ2-7,TRBV7-2,NA,TGTGCCAGCAGCCTAAGGGCCATGACAGGGTGGCAGTACTTC,CASSLRAMTGWQYF
NA,TRBJ1-1,TRBV20-1,NA,TGCAGTGCTAGGTTGAAGGACTTGAACACTGAAGCTTTCTTT,CSARLKDLNTEAFF